The following is a T cell receptor (beta chain) sequence with its context. Its specificity is not known. This record belongs to a study of cytomegalovirus exposure and HLA in healthy donors. Across the study: The same platform was used for the 130 or so validation repertoires and the 500 to 700 first-cohort repertoires, a later analysis reported. Study-wide results and caveats: It was confirmed in vitro that three of the CMV-associated chains were specific for CMV antigens. Cytomegalovirus association was listed for 150 or so TCR beta chains.

Generated by immunoSEQ multiplex PCR, the TCRdb table keeps only in-frame clones and is missing some. The table shows about 73,000 clones, with roughly 90% occurring only once. The TCR originated in a woman in her late teens or twenties in good health and CMV-seropositive. The material sequenced was PBMCs.

The CDR3 bases are TGTGCCAGCAGTTTAGGGACTAGCCAAGAGACCCAGTACTTC. Residues: CASSLGTSQETQYF. The chain employs TRBV27 and TRBJ2-5; 8 bases line up with TRBD2. The V gene's germline CDR1 is MNHEY and CDR2 SMNVEV (reference sequence). The CDR3 extends over 14 amino acids. With V trimmed by 2 bases and J by 1 base, 0 bases remained unmatched.